The 5 T cell receptor beta chains below were found in one sample sequenced in a study of blood T cell repertoires in COVID-19. Method: immunoSEQ multiplex PCR; TCRdb's copy keeps in-frame clones and lacks some. The sample lists roughly 150,000 clones; 80% to 90% were seen once. What was sequenced was peripheral blood. The origin of the receptors is a man younger than 35 with COVID-19, enrolled during active disease.

This clone has just a few counts. The chain couples TRBV4-1 to TRBJ1-5; 7 nucleotides match TRBD1. Losses at the gene ends were 5 bases for V and 6 bases for J; bases not matched to a gene: 10. CDR1 is MGHRA and CDR2 is YSYEKL in the germline V gene. There are 15 residues in the CDR3. The CDR3 loop reads CASSSGMTGIQPQHF. CDR3 coding DNA: TGCGCCAGCAGCTCCGGTATGACAGGGATTCAGCCCCAGCATTTT.

This rearrangement joins TRBV6-1 to TRBJ1-5; D is unresolved. Per the germline V gene, CDR1 is MNHNS and CDR2 is SASEGT. V lost 3 bases and J 7 bases, leaving 7 bases between the germline ends. The CDR3 sequence is 12 residues long. DNA of the CDR3: TGTGCCAGCAGTGATACGAGCCAGCCCCAGCATTTT. Translating it yields CASSDTSQPQHF.

The chain links TRBV5-1 to TRBJ2-2; D gene uncertain. The CDR3 has 14 residues. V dropped 0 bases and J dropped 0 bases, with 3 bases sitting between them. Germline V CDR1 and CDR2: SGHRS, YFSETQ. The CDR3 region has the DNA TGCGCCAGCAGCTTGGACTCGAACACCGGGGAGCTGTTTTTT. This codes for CASSLDSNTGELFF.

V is TRBV20-1 and J is TRBJ2-7; D unresolved. V dropped 3 bases and J dropped 1 base, with 4 bases sitting between them. This CDR3 is built from 11 residues. CDR1 DFQATT and CDR2 SNEGSKA come from the germline V gene (reference sequence). Here the CDR3 reads CSASTSYEQYF. Written as DNA, the CDR3 is TGCAGTGCTAGTACATCCTACGAGCAGTACTTC.

The table lists this clone with a count of one. The chain couples TRBV25-1 to TRBJ2-2; TRBD2 aligns across 8 bases. In germline, CDR1 is MGHDK, CDR2 SYGVNS. This CDR3 region has 14 residues. Trimming removed 4 bases from V and 5 bases from J; junction bases left unmatched: 3. The CDR3 nucleotides read TGTGCCAGCAGTGTACTAGCGGAAACCGGGGAGCTGTTTTTT. Its translation is CASSVLAETGELFF.